Shown below are 17 T cell receptor beta chains from a single sample sequenced in a study of shared clonotypes between healthy human individuals. Generated by immunoSEQ multiplex PCR, the TCRdb table keeps only in-frame clones and is missing some. The sample has hundreds of thousands of clones, more than 70% seen once. The material sequenced was memory CD4+ T cells sorted from blood. As to subset: CD45RA-negative fraction. These receptors were obtained from a woman aged 25 to 39 in good health.

Comment on this clone: This CDR3 is also generated by other DNA sequences in the sample. This rearrangement joins TRBV6-5 to TRBJ1-5; no definite D call. The CDR3 extends over 13 amino acids. Between the trimmed V and J ends, which lost 0 bases and 4 bases, there was a span of 4 bases. Germline loops: CDR1 MNHEY, CDR2 SVGAGI. This CDR3 reads CASSYSRNQPQHF. The CDR3 coding sequence is TGTGCCAGCAGTTACTCGCGTAATCAGCCCCAGCATTTT.

This clone was picked up one time. The chain joins TRBV19 to TRBJ2-5; tentatively, D is TRBD2 (6 bases). CDR3 length: 13 amino acids. The V gene lost 4 bases and the J gene lost 4 bases, with 10 bases spanning the gap. Germline assignment: CDR1 LNHDA and CDR2 SQIVND (reference sequence). CDR3 sequence: CASSTLALETQYF. The DNA of the CDR3 is TGTGCCAGTAGTACCCTAGCGTTAGAGACCCAGTACTTC.

The chain recombines TRBV29-1 with TRBJ2-5, with 8 bases lining up with TRBD1. With V trimmed by 2 bases and J by 4 bases, 6 bases remained unmatched. Germline values: CDR1 SQVTM, CDR2 ANQGSEA. The CDR3 contains 14 residues. The DNA for the CDR3 is TGCAGCGTTGAACGGGACAGGAGGGGAGAGACCCAGTACTTC. Translation gives CSVERDRRGETQYF.

This clone was seen a few times. V is TRBV6-5 and J is TRBJ1-5, with TRBD1 identical over 9 bases. The length of the CDR3 is 13 residues. The germline V gene encodes CDR1 MNHEY and CDR2 SVGAGI. The junction had 4 bases not matched to a gene; V was cut back by 6 bases and J by 7 bases. The CDR3 loop is CASRPDRGQPQHF. CDR3 bases: TGTGCCAGCAGACCGGACAGGGGCCAGCCCCAGCATTTT.

The genes are TRBV5-1 and TRBJ2-1, with 11 nucleotides matching TRBD2. With V trimmed by 7 bases and J by 9 bases, 12 bases remained unmatched. This CDR3 spans 15 amino acids. Germline assignment: CDR1 SGHRS and CDR2 YFSETQ. CDR3 nucleotides: TGCGCCAGCGGAGAATTAGCGGGAGGGGAGGGTGAGCAGTTCTTC. Translated, it gives CASGELAGGEGEQFF.

This clone turned up a few times. This chain connects TRBV14 to TRBJ2-5; tentative D call: TRBD2 (6 bases). This CDR3 is 15 amino acids long. V was trimmed by 0 bases and J by 5 bases, leaving 13 bases between them. The germline gives CDR1 SGHDN, CDR2 FVKESK. This chain's CDR3 is CASSQEGGFSETQYF. The CDR3 DNA sequence: TGTGCCAGCAGCCAAGAGGGGGGTTTTTCGGAGACCCAGTACTTC. The full variable domain, with the rest looked up from reference TRBV14 and TRBJ2-5, is EAGVTQFPSHSVIEKGQTVTLRCDPISGHDNLYWYRRVMGKEIKFLLHFVKESKQDESGMPNNRFLAERTGGTYSTLKVQPAELEDSGVYFCASSQEGGFSETQYFGPGTRLLVL.

The J gene is TRBJ1-2, the V gene TRBV28; no firm D call. V was clipped by 5 bases and J by 4 bases, with 11 bases between them. This CDR3 spans 13 amino acids. CDR1 and CDR2 (germline): MDHEN, SYDVKM. The CDR3 DNA reads as TGTGCCAGCAGTATAACCGGGCTCTATGGCTACACCTTC. It encodes CASSITGLYGYTF.

The genes are TRBV19 and TRBJ1-2; D gene unclear. V shed 10 bases and J shed 1 base, with 16 bases lying between them. Germline values: CDR1 LNHDA, CDR2 SQIVND (reference sequence). CDR3 length: 14 amino acids. The CDR3 sequence: CATQFGPVNYGYTF. The CDR3 DNA reads TGTGCCACCCAGTTTGGGCCGGTTAACTATGGCTACACCTTC.

The chain employs TRBV27 and TRBJ2-1, with D uncertain. V lost 2 bases and J 4 bases, leaving 9 bases between the germline ends. The length of the CDR3 is 14 residues. The germline V gene encodes CDR1 MNHEY and CDR2 SMNVEV (reference sequence). The DNA of the CDR3 is TGTGCCAGCAGTTTAAAGGCGCTATACAATGAGCAGTTCTTC. This sequence encodes CASSLKALYNEQFF.

The genes are TRBV5-1 and TRBJ2-7, with TRBD1 matching 8 bases. Germline V gene data show CDR1 as SGHRS and CDR2 as YFSETQ. The ends lost 4 bases at V and 5 bases at J; junction bases unmatched: 11. This CDR3 has 15 residues. CDR3 loop: CASSGGSTGVNEQYF. In DNA form, the CDR3 reads TGCGCCAGCAGCGGGGGTTCGACAGGGGTAAACGAGCAGTACTTC.

The chain links TRBV6-5 to TRBJ1-2; weak D call: TRBD1 (6 bases). With 2 bases removed from V and 12 bases from J, the gap between germline ends came to 19 bases. Germline V CDR1 and CDR2: MNHEY, SVGAGI. The CDR3 consists of 14 residues. The CDR3 protein is CASSYNDRLGGNTF. The CDR3 nucleotides read TGTGCCAGCAGTTACAATGACAGGTTGGGGGGAAACACCTTC.

The chain recombines TRBV7-2 with TRBJ1-2; no clear D. This CDR3 is built from 15 residues. The germline V gene encodes CDR1 SGHTA and CDR2 FQGNSA. V was cut by 3 bases and J by 1 base, with 12 bases left in between. The DNA for the CDR3 is TGTGCCAGCAGCTTGGTAATCAAGGGTAACTATGGCTACACCTTC. It encodes CASSLVIKGNYGYTF.

This clone was observed a handful of times. V is TRBV6-5 and J is TRBJ1-1; TRBD1 matches 8 bases. The CDR3 spans 13 residues. V shed 7 bases, J shed 4 bases, and the junction held 5 bases outside the gene matches. The germline CDR1 and CDR2 sequences are MNHEY and SVGAGI. The CDR3 region has the DNA TGTGCCAGCACGATGGACAGGGCCACTGAAGCTTTCTTT. Protein: CASTMDRATEAFF.

V and J are TRBV5-4 and TRBJ2-2, with TRBD2 as a possible D gene (5 bases). CDR3 length: 13 residues. V was pared by 1 base and J by 6 bases, with 7 bases between. Germline CDR1 SGHNT, CDR2 YYREEE (reference sequence). CDR3 region: CASSLTSSGELFF. CDR3 bases: TGTGCCAGCAGCTTGACTAGTTCCGGGGAGCTGTTTTTT.

This clone has more than one count but fewer than ten. J is TRBJ1-1 and V is TRBV27; D gene ambiguous. V was shortened by 5 bases and J by 5 bases, with 15 bases between the two germline ends. Germline V lookup: CDR1 MNHEY, CDR2 SMNVEV (reference sequence). The CDR3 length is 14 residues. Here the CDR3 DNA reads TGTGCCAGCAGTGGACGTATCAAAACGACTGAAGCTTTCTTT. It encodes CASSGRIKTTEAFF.

The V call is TRBV12-5, the J call TRBJ1-1, with D possibly being TRBD1 (6 bases). With 7 bases removed from V and 7 bases from J, the gap between germline ends came to 19 bases. The CDR3 has 14 residues. In germline, CDR1 is LGHNT, CDR2 FRNRAP. This chain's CDR3 is CASALETGENEAFF. As DNA, the CDR3 is TGTGCTAGTGCCCTCGAGACAGGAGAAAATGAAGCTTTCTTT. The whole variable domain, remainder taken from reference TRBV12-5 and TRBJ1-1, is DARVTQTPRHKVTEMGQEVTMRCQPILGHNTVFWYRQTMMQGLELLAYFRNRAPLDDSGMPKDRFSAEMPDATLATLKIQPSEPRDSAVYFCASALETGENEAFFGQGTRLTVV.

The V gene is TRBV11-2, the J gene TRBJ2-1; TRBD2 matches 9 bases. This CDR3 is built from 15 residues. Germline CDR1 and CDR2: SGHAT and FQNNGV. With V trimmed by 4 bases and J by 7 bases, 8 bases remained unmatched. The CDR3 bases are TGTGCCAGCAGCTCACTGCGGGAGGGACGGAATGAGCAGTTCTTC. Its protein product is CASSSLREGRNEQFF.